This TCR beta chain derives from a study of blood T cells in healthy people across ages. General observations from the study: Naive T cell percentage showed a strong correlation with the diversity of TCR beta. Older age went with lower TCR beta diversity per million T cells, in a roughly linear way.

As for this clonotype: Its antigen is undetermined.

Germline V gene data show CDR1 as MGHRA and CDR2 as YSYEKL. V was cut by 0 bases and J by 3 bases, with 11 bases left in between. The CDR3 is made up of 15 amino acids. Primed by a sample-barcoded 5' primer and a J-beta primer mix, a second PCR proceeded for 7 to 11 cycles. TCRdb fed the 5' RACE reads into MiXCR, producing one record per CDR3 protein. The table lists 760,000 or so distinct CDR3 sequences, around a quarter of them singletons. These same data were also listed under a study on T cells of mothers and their children.

This sequence was found in a boy aged 5-17 years in good health. Sequenced input: blood. This rearrangement joins TRBV4-1 to TRBJ1-1, with D hard to call. The CDR3, as DNA: TGCGCCAGCAGCCAAGAGGACCTTTGGGACACTGAAGCTTTCTTT. It is translated as CASSQEDLWDTEAFF.